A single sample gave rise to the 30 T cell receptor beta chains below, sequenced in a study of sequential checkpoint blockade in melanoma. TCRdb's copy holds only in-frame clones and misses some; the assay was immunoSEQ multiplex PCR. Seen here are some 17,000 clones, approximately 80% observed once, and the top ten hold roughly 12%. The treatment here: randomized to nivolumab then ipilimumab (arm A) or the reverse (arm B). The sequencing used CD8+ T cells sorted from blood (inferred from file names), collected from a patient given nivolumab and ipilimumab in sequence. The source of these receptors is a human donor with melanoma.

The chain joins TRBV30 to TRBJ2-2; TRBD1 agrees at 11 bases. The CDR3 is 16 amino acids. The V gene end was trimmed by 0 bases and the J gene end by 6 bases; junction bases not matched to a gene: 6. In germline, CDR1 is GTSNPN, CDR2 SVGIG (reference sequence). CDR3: CAWSVDGTGGSGELFF. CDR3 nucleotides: TGTGCCTGGAGTGTAGACGGGACAGGGGGTTCCGGGGAGCTGTTTTTT.

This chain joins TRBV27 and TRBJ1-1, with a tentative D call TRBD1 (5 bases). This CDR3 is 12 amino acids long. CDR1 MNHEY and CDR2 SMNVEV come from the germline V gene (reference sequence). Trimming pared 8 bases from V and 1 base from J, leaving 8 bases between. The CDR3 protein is CASRTGNTEAFF. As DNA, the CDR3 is TGTGCCAGCCGAACAGGGAACACTGAAGCTTTCTTT.

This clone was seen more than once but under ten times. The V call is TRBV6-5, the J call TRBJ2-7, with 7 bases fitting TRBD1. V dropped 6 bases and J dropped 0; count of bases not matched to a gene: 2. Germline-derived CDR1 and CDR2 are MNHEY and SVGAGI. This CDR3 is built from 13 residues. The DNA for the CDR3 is TGTGCCAGCAGGGACAGGACCTCCTACGAGCAGTACTTC. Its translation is CASRDRTSYEQYF.

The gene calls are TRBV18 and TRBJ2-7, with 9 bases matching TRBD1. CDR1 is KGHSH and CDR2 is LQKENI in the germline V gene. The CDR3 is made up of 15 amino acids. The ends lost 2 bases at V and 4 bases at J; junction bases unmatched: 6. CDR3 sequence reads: CASSPSHRGLYEQYF. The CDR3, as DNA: TGTGCCAGCTCACCATCGCACAGGGGGCTTTACGAGCAGTACTTC. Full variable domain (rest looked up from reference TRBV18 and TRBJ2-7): NAGVMQNPRHLVRRRGQEARLRCSPMKGHSHVYWYRQLPEEGLKFMVYLQKENIIDESGMPKERFSAEFPKEGPSILRIQQVVRGDSAAYFCASSPSHRGLYEQYFGPGTRLTVT.

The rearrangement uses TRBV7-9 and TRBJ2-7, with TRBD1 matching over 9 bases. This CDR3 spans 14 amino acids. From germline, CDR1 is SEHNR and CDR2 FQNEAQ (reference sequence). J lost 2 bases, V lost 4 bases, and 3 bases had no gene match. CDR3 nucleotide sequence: TGTGCCAGCAGCTCCGGGACAGGGCCCTACGAGCAGTACTTC. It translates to CASSSGTGPYEQYF.

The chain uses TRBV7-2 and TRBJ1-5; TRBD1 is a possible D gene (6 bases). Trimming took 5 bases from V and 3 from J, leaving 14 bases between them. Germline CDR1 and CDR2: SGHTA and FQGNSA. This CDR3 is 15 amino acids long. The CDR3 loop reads CASSPITGSNQPQHF. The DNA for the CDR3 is TGTGCCAGCAGCCCGATTACAGGGTCCAATCAGCCCCAGCATTTT. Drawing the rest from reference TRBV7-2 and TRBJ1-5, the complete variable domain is GAGVSQSPSNKVTEKGKDVELRCDPISGHTALYWYRQSLGQGLEFLIYFQGNSAPDKSGLPSDRFSAERTGGSVSTLTIQRTQQEDSAVYLCASSPITGSNQPQHFGDGTRLSIL.

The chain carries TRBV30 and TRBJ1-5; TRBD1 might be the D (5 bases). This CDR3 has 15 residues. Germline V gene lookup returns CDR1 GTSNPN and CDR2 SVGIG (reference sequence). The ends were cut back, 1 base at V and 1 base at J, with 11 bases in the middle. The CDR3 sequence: CAWSDQGTSNQPQHF. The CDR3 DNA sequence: TGTGCCTGGAGTGACCAGGGTACCAGCAATCAGCCCCAGCATTTT.

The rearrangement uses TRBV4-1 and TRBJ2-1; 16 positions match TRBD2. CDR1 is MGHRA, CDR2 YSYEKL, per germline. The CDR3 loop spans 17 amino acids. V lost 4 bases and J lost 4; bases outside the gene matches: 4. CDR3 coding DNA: TGCGCCAGCAGCCGGACGGGACTAGCGGGAGGGTACAATGAGCAGTTCTTC. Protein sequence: CASSRTGLAGGYNEQFF.

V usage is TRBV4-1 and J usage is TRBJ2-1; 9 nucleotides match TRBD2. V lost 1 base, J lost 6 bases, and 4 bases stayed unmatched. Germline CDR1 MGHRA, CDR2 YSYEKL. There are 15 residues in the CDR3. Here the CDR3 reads CASSQVSGGINEQFF. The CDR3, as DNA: TGCGCCAGCAGCCAAGTCAGCGGGGGGATCAATGAGCAGTTCTTC.

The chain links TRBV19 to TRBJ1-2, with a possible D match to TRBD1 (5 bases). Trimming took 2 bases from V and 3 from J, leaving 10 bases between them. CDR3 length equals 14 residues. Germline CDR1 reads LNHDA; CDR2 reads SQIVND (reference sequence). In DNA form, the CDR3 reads TGTGCCAGTAGTATAAAGGGGTTGGACTATGGCTACACCTTC. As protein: CASSIKGLDYGYTF.

CDR3 sequence reads: CASRVTSGNYEQYF. Here the CDR3 DNA reads TGTGCCAGCAGGGTGACTAGCGGGAACTACGAGCAGTACTTC. J is TRBJ2-7 and V is TRBV27, with 11 bases fitting TRBD2. The CDR3 extends over 14 amino acids. The J segment lost 3 bases and the V segment lost 6 bases, leaving 4 bases of the junction unmatched. CDR1 MNHEY and CDR2 SMNVEV come from the germline V gene (reference sequence).

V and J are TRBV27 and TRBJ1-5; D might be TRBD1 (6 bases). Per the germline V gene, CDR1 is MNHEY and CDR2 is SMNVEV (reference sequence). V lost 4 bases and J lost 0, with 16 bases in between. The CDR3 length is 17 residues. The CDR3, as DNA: TGTGCCAGCAGTTCCGGGACAATACACTATAGCAATCAGCCCCAGCATTTT. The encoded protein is CASSSGTIHYSNQPQHF.

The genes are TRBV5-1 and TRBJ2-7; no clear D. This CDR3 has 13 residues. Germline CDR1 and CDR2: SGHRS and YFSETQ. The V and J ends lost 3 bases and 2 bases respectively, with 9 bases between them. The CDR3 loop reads CASSSPLAYEQYF. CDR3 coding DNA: TGCGCCAGCAGCTCGCCCCTAGCCTACGAGCAGTACTTC.

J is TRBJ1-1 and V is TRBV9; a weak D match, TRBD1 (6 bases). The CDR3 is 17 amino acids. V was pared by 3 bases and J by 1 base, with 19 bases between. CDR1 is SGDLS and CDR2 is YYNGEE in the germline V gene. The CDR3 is CASSGAPRWGQNTEAFF. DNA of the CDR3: TGTGCCAGCAGCGGAGCCCCGAGGTGGGGGCAGAACACTGAAGCTTTCTTT.

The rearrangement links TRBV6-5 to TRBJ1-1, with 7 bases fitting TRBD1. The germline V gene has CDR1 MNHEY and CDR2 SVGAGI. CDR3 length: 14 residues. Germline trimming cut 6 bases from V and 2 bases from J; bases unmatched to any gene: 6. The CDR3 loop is CASSPDRLNTEAFF. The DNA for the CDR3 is TGTGCCAGCAGCCCGGACAGGTTAAACACTGAAGCTTTCTTT.

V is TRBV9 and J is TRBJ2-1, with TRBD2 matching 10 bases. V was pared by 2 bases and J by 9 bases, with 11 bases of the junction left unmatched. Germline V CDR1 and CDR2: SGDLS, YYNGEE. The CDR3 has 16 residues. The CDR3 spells CASSVVPVLAGFEQFF. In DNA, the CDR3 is TGTGCCAGCAGCGTCGTCCCGGTACTAGCGGGATTTGAGCAGTTCTTC.

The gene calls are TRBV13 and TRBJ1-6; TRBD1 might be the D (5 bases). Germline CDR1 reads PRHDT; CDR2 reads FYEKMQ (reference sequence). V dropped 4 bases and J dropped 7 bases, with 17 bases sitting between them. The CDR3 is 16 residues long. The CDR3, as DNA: TGTGCCAGCAGCTCCTCTGACGGGGGTTGGAATTCACCCCTCCACTTT. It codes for CASSSSDGGWNSPLHF.

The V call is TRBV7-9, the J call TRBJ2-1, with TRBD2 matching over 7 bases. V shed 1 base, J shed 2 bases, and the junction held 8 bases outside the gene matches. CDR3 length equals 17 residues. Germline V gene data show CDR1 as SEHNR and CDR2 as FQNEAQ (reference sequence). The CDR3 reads CASSLVGGRATYNEQFF. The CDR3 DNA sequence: TGTGCCAGCAGCTTAGTCGGAGGGAGGGCCACCTACAATGAGCAGTTCTTC.

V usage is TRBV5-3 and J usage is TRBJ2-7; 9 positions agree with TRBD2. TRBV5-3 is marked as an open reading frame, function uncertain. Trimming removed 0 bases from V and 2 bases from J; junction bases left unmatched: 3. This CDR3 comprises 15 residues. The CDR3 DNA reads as TGTGCCAGAAGCTTGGGTCTAGCGGGGACCTACGAGCAGTACTTC. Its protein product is CARSLGLAGTYEQYF.

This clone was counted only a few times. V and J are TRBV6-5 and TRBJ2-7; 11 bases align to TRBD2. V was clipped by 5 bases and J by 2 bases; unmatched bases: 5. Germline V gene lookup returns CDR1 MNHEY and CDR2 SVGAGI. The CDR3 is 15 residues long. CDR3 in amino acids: CASSTLAGGTYEQYF. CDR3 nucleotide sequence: TGTGCCAGCAGTACCCTAGCGGGAGGAACCTACGAGCAGTACTTC.

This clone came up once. CDR3 nucleotides: TGCGCCAGCAGCCAAGAGTTAGGGGTGGGAACAGATACGCAGTATTTT. Amino acid sequence: CASSQELGVGTDTQYF. This chain links TRBV4-3 with TRBJ2-3, with D tentatively TRBD1 (5 bases). V lost 0 bases and J lost 3, with 13 bases in between. The CDR3 length is 16 residues. From germline, CDR1 is LGHNA and CDR2 YSLEER.

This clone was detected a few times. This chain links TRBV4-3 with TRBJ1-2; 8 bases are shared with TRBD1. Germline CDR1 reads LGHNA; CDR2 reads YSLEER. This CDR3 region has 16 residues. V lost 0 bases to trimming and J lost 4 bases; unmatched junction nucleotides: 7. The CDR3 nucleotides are TGCGCCAGCAGCCAAGATCTGAGACAGGGGAGCTATGGCTACACCTTC. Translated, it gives CASSQDLRQGSYGYTF.

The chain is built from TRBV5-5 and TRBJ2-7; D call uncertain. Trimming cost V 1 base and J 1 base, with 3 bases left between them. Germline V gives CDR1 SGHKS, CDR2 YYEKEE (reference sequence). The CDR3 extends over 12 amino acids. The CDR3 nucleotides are TGTGCCAGCAGCTTGCCGTCCTACGAGCAGTACTTC. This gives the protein CASSLPSYEQYF.

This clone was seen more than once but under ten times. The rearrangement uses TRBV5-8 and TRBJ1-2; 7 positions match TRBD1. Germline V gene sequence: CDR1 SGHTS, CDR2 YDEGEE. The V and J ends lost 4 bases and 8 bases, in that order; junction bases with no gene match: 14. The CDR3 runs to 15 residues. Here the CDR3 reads CASSQDPGGGWGYTF. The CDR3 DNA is TGTGCCAGCAGCCAAGATCCGGGAGGGGGCTGGGGCTACACCTTC. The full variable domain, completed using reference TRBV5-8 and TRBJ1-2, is EAGVTQSPTHLIKTRGQQATLRCSPISGHTSVYWYQQALGLGLQFLLWYDEGEERNRGNFPPRFSGRQFPNYSSELNVNALELEDSALYLCASSQDPGGGWGYTFGSGTRLTVV.

In nucleotides, the CDR3 is TGTGCCAGCAGCCCCGTCCTCCGGGACACTTACGAGCAGTACTTC. Translating it yields CASSPVLRDTYEQYF. The chain uses TRBV28 and TRBJ2-7; a weak D match, TRBD1 (6 bases). CDR1 MDHEN and CDR2 SYDVKM come from the germline V gene. The V gene lost 6 bases and the J gene lost 4 bases, with 19 bases spanning the gap. This CDR3 region has 15 residues.

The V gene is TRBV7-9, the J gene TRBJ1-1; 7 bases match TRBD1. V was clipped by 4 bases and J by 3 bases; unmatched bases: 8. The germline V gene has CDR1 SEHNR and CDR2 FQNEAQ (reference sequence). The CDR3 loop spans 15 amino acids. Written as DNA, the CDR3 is TGTGCCAGCAGCTCACCGGGACAGTCGGACACTGAAGCTTTCTTT. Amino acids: CASSSPGQSDTEAFF.

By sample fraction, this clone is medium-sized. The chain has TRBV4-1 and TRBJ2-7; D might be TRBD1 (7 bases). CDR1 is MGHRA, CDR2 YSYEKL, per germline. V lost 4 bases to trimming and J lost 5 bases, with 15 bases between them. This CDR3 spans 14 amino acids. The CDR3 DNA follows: TGCGCCAGCAGCCTATCGGAGGGGGCCGACGAGCAGTACTTC. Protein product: CASSLSEGADEQYF.

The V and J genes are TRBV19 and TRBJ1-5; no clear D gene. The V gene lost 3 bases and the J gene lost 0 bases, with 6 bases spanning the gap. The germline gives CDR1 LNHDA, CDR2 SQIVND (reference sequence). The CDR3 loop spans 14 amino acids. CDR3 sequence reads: CASSIRDSNQPQHF. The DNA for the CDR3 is TGTGCCAGTAGTATTCGGGATAGCAATCAGCCCCAGCATTTT.

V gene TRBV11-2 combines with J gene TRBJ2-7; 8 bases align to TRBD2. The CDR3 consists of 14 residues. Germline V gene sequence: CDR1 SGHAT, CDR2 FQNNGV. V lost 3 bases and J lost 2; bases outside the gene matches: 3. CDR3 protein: CASSFGRGPYEQYF. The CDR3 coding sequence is TGTGCCAGCAGCTTCGGGAGGGGCCCCTACGAGCAGTACTTC.

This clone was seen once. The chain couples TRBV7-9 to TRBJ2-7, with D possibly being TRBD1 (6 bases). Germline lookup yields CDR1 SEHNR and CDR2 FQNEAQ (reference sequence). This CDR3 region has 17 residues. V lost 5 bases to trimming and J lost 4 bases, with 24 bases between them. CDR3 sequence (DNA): TGTGCCAGCAGCCCCCCAATTGGGGGCCCCTCGGGATACGAGCAGTACTTC. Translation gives CASSPPIGGPSGYEQYF. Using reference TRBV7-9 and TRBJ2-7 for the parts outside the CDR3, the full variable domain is DTGVSQNPRHKITKRGQNVTFRCDPISEHNRLYWYRQTLGQGPEFLTYFQNEAQLEKSRLLSDRFSAERPKGSFSTLEIQRTEQGDSAMYLCASSPPIGGPSGYEQYFGPGTRLTVT.